These 12 T cell receptor beta chains share one sample of origin, sequenced in a study of T-cell memory formation after mild COVID-19. TCRdb redid the calling of the 5' RACE reads with MiXCR, one entry per CDR3 protein. The sample shows almost 550,000 distinct CDR3 sequences, about a fifth of them seen only once. Sequenced input: PBMCs or a T cell subset sorted from them (not recorded which). These receptors originate from an adult woman who had mild COVID-19 (a few samples of this study predate the infection). Cell type and time point are not known.

This clonotype has only a few counts. The chain couples TRBV20-1 to TRBJ2-3; D not certain. V shed 5 bases and J shed 1 base, with 10 bases lying between them. CDR1 is DFQATT and CDR2 is SNEGSKA in the germline V gene (reference sequence). The CDR3 runs 13 residues. The CDR3 region has the DNA TGCAGTGCTCCACTCTACGGCACAGATACGCAGTATTTT. It encodes CSAPLYGTDTQYF.

CDR3 protein: CASSLEGFGPQHF. The CDR3, as DNA: TGTGCCAGCAGTTTAGAGGGATTTGGGCCCCAGCATTTT. The chain combines TRBV12-3 or TRBV12-4 with TRBJ1-5, with D unresolved. The germline V and J ends were trimmed by 1 base and 9 bases, with 10 bases remaining between them. This CDR3 has 13 amino acids.

This clonotype was detected only a few times. The V gene is TRBV19, the J gene TRBJ1-2; maybe TRBD1 (5 bases). There are 14 residues in the CDR3. CDR1 LNHDA and CDR2 SQIVND come from the germline V gene (reference sequence). V was trimmed by 6 bases and J by 3 bases, leaving 14 bases between them. CDR3 region: CASRLFQGHYGYTF. DNA for the CDR3: TGTGCCAGTAGGCTTTTCCAGGGACACTATGGCTACACCTTC.

This clonotype was detected only a few times. V and J are TRBV11-1 and TRBJ1-4; 8 bases match TRBD1. Germline V gives CDR1 SGHAT, CDR2 FQDESV (reference sequence). The V segment lost 5 bases and the J segment 7 bases; nucleotides outside the gene matches: 6. The CDR3 consists of 14 residues. As DNA, the CDR3 is TGTGCCAGCAGCCGCGGGACAGGAGTTGAAAAACTGTTTTTT. Residues: CASSRGTGVEKLFF.

The chain is built from TRBV4-1 and TRBJ2-1, with 8 bases that match TRBD1. Germline CDR1 and CDR2: MGHRA and YSYEKL. V was pared by 2 bases and J by 7 bases, with 4 bases of the junction left unmatched. The CDR3 is made up of 14 amino acids. CDR3 coding DNA: TGCGCCAGCAGCCAAATCGGACAGGGTAATGAGCAGTTCTTC. This sequence encodes CASSQIGQGNEQFF.

The chain joins TRBV4-2 to TRBJ2-1; the D gene is possibly TRBD1 (6 bases). Germline assignment: CDR1 LGHNA and CDR2 YNFKEQ. Trimming cost V 1 base and J 7 bases, with 17 bases left between them. The CDR3 consists of 16 residues. The CDR3 is CASSQVPGHGSNEQFF. CDR3 bases: TGTGCCAGCAGCCAAGTCCCGGGACATGGATCGAATGAGCAGTTCTTC.

This chain connects TRBV27 to TRBJ1-2; D is uncertain. Germline V CDR1 and CDR2: MNHEY, SMNVEV (reference sequence). The length of the CDR3 is 13 residues. V lost 4 bases to trimming and J lost 5 bases, with 11 bases between them. The CDR3 bases are TGTGCCAGCAGTTACGGACTCGAGTATGGCTACACCTTC. Its protein is CASSYGLEYGYTF.

This clonotype came up a few times. The CDR3 nucleotides are TGTGCCTGGAGTCAGGGAGGGACGACCTACGAGCAGTACTTC. As protein: CAWSQGGTTYEQYF. The rearrangement joins TRBV30 to TRBJ2-7, with 7 bases lining up with TRBD2. Germline V CDR1 and CDR2: GTSNPN, SVGIG (reference sequence). The V gene end was trimmed by 2 bases and the J gene end by 2 bases; junction bases not matched to a gene: 6. This CDR3 has 14 residues.

This clonotype was observed a few times. In DNA, the CDR3 is TGCAGCGTTCCCATATGGACAGGCGATACGCAGTATTTT. Protein sequence: CSVPIWTGDTQYF. The chain carries TRBV29-1 and TRBJ2-3; the match to TRBD1 covers 7 bases. Germline trimming cut 5 bases from V and 6 bases from J; bases unmatched to any gene: 8. The CDR3 runs 13 residues. Germline-derived CDR1 and CDR2 are SQVTM and ANQGSEA.

This clonotype was counted only a few times. The V call is TRBV7-3, the J call TRBJ2-7, with TRBD2 as a possible D gene (5 bases). CDR3 length: 15 amino acids. Germline CDR1 SGHTA, CDR2 FQGTGA. The V gene lost 5 bases and the J gene lost 2 bases, with 16 bases spanning the gap. The CDR3 loop is CASSPRAATPYEQYF. The CDR3 coding sequence is TGTGCCAGCAGCCCCCGAGCGGCCACCCCCTACGAGCAGTACTTC.

The gene calls are TRBV5-5 and TRBJ2-7, with D possibly TRBD1 on 7 matching bases. The V gene lost 3 bases and the J gene lost 6 bases, with 16 bases spanning the gap. CDR1 is SGHKS, CDR2 YYEKEE, per germline (reference sequence). This CDR3 contains 14 residues. The DNA of the CDR3 is TGTGCCAGCAGCTGGGGGGAACAGGGGCCCGAGCAGTACTTC. Translation: CASSWGEQGPEQYF.

The chain has TRBV11-1 and TRBJ1-2, with D unclear. This CDR3 has 12 amino acids. CDR1 and CDR2 (germline): SGHAT, FQDESV (reference sequence). V was clipped by 5 bases and J by 8 bases, with 12 bases between them. The CDR3 region is CASSAQGRGYTF. The CDR3 nucleotides read TGTGCCAGCAGCGCCCAAGGAAGGGGCTACACCTTC.